Here is one T cell receptor beta chain with its context. Its antigen remains undetermined. No base quality values were provided; no much bigger clone lies one nucleotide off. This record comes from a study of shared clonotypes between healthy human individuals (TCRdb year 2020). As for the study more broadly: The cohort comprised a couple of women and a few men aged 18 to 49 years. Leukapheresis yielded between about 0.85 and 9.5 billion PBMCs per donor. To estimate repertoire size and how much clonotypes are shared between individuals, the study performed deep sequencing of blood TCR repertoires from a handful of healthy adults. For each donor, three plates each were used for CD4 naive and CD4 memory, two plates were used for CD8 naive, and one plate was used for CD8 memory. To increase sequencing depth and limit assay-specific biases, different laboratories used diverse techniques to prepare libraries and sequence TCR repertoires.

Healthy HIV-negative adults with no recently reported acute infections or vaccinations were included as donors. Every donor was a Caucasian adult living in Nashville, Tennessee, USA. CD4+ T cells were enriched by magnetic negative selection, after which naive cells were positively selected on CD45RA and the negative fraction was taken as the memory subset. Blood was collected by leukapheresis, and PBMCs were isolated by Ficoll-Histopaque density gradient centrifugation and then cryopreserved in liquid nitrogen vapor phase. Analytical flow cytometry was used to check the purity and quantity of every magnetically sorted T cell population. Genomic DNA was isolated from every sorted fraction and measured by UV absorbance on a Nanodrop 2000c. There are 12 amino acids in the CDR3, from cysteine to phenylalanine inclusive. The retained sequence is limited to the CDR3, 36 bases, with the frame set at the first base. Reading the germline V gene (reference sequence) gives CDR1 SGHKS and CDR2 YYEKEE. V loses 9 bases, J loses 0 bases, and the germline ends lie 9 bases apart.

Broad study findings and their caveats: When four donors were compared, the shared fraction of clonotypes was around 5% for naive CD4, less than 4% for naive CD8, more than 2% for memory CD4, and roughly 0.4% for memory CD8. Compared with non-shared clonotypes, clonotypes shared by all four sorted-subset donors had higher generation probabilities. The genetic and exposure-history diversity represented was limited by the small number of donors. Sampling was restricted to blood, and TCR repertoires in tissues likely differ from the TCR repertoires found in blood. Naive subsets generally had larger estimated clonotype richness than memory subsets did. Pairwise subsampling led to the expectation that sequencing depth would affect the degree of clonotype sharing among donors. Even with the large sequencing depth, rarefaction of the sorted-subset datasets indicated that sequencing was incomplete.

Using the deep immunoSEQ assay, TCR CDR3 regions were amplified from genomic DNA by multiplex PCR. For each cell subset, the extracted genomic DNA was distributed evenly across all wells of several immunoSEQ 96-well plates, and each plate served as one replicate. For sorted subsets, 200 to 250 ng of genomic DNA, equivalent to 25,000 to 30,000 T cell genomes, went into each replicate PCR. The purified libraries were quantified using a Qubit 3.0 fluorometer, sized with a Bioanalyzer 2100, and then quantified again using the KAPA Library Quantification kit. Every immunoSEQ 96-well plate was sequenced on a separate single-read 150-cycle Illumina NextSeq 550 flow cell. Concerning the study's data processing: Because the immunoSEQ output held only junctional sequences and lacked quality scores, the filtering could not match the filtering applied to full-length reads. To assign V/J genes and CDR3, sequences were annotated using PyIR, a Python wrapper for IgBLAST v1.9, with IMGT germline references. Any read was removed if the V/J assignment was weak (E-value above 1e-6), the CDR3 was missing, or the read contained stop codons, out-of-frame junctions, or ambiguous translated residues. V3J clonotypes were defined by identical inferred V gene, J gene, and CDR3 amino acid sequence. Percentage overlap between repertoires was calculated by dividing the number of shared unique clonotypes by the size of the smaller repertoire. Repertoire richness was assessed with RTK rarefaction, the Chao1 estimator, and Recon v2.1 estimates of unobserved clonotypes. Generation probabilities were computed with OLGA for all TCRbeta clonotypes obtained by the gDNA method from a few donors. Drawn from immuneACCESS, this table holds only the in-frame rearrangements with V and J called that TCRdb kept. Clones are partly lost; checked studies trace under half to an unresolved V gene and leave the rest unexplained. D and trimming come from the DNA, and the V and J calls and clone size come from that table. This sample comprises about a million clones, 65% to 75% of them detected only once. Of the sample, roughly 1.5% falls within the top ten clones.

This clonotype originated in a man aged 18 to 29 in good health. The chain was built from TRBV5-5 and TRBJ2-5, with TRBD1 as a weak D call on 5 bases. The sample consisted of memory CD4+ T cells sorted from blood. What the cell subset or site label conveys for this sample: CD45RA-negative fraction. The CDR3 here reads CAIPRDQETQYF. The nucleotide sequence is TGTGCCATACCCAGGGACCAAGAGACCCAGTACTTC. Beyond the CDR3, the reference TRBV5-5 and TRBJ2-5 genes provide the residues; the full variable domain reads: DAGVTQSPTHLIKTRGQQVTLRCSPISGHKSVSWYQQVLGQGPQFIFQYYEKEERGRGNFPDRFSARQFPNYSSELNVNALLLGDSALYLCAIPRDQETQYFGPGTRLLVL.